The TCR beta chain under discussion was sequenced for a study of control samples from healthy donors and cancer patients. Germline V lookup: CDR1 SGHTA, CDR2 FQGNSA. This CDR3 region has 16 residues. V lost 8 bases, J lost 0 bases, and 20 bases lay in between. Repertoires were generated with immunoSEQ multiplex PCR, while TCRdb's copy carries only in-frame clones and drops some. The data contain roughly 140,000 clones, approximately 88% of them singletons. Material: blood. The J gene is TRBJ2-7, the V gene TRBV7-2; no clear D gene. The TCR originated in a man aged 25-45 years in good health. The CDR3 sequence: CASGTPPAANSYEQYF. The CDR3 nucleotides read TGTGCCAGCGGTACCCCCCCCGCAGCGAACTCCTACGAGCAGTACTTC.